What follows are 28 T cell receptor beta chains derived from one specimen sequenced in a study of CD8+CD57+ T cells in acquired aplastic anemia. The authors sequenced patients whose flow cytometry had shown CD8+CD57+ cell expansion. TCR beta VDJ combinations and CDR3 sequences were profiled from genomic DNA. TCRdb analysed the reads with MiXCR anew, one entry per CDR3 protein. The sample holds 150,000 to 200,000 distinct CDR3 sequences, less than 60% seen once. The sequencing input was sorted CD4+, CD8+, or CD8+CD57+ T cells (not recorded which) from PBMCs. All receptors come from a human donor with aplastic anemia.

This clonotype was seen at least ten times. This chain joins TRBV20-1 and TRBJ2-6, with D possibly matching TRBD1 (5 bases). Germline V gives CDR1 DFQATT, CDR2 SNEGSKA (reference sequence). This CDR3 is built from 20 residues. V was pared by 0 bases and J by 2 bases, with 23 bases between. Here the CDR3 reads CSARDPKTASLGAGANVLTF. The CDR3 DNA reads TGCAGTGCTAGAGATCCAAAAACAGCCTCCCTAGGGGCTGGGGCCAACGTCCTGACTTTC.

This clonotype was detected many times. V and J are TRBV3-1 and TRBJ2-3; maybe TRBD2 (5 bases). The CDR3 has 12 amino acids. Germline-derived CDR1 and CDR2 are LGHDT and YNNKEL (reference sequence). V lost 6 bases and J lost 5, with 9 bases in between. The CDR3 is CASSLRVDTQYF. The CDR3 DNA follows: TGTGCCAGCAGTCTGAGGGTAGATACGCAGTATTTT.

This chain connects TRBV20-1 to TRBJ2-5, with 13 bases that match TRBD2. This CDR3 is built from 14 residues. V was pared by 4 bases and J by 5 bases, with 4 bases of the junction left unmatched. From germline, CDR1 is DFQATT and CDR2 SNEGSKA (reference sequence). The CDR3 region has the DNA TGCAGTGCTAAACTAGCGGGGGGGCTCGAGACCCAGTACTTC. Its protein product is CSAKLAGGLETQYF.

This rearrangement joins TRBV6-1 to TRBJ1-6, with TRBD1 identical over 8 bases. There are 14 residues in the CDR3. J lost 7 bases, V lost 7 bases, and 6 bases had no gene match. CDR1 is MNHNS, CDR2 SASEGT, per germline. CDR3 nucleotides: TGTGCCAGCACCCCGGGACAGGCAAATTCACCCCTCCACTTT. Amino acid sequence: CASTPGQANSPLHF.

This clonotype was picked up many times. Written as DNA, the CDR3 is TGTGCCAGCAGTTACAGGGGCCAGAGACACAATGAGCAGTTCTTC. It yields the protein CASSYRGQRHNEQFF. The chain recombines TRBV6-5 with TRBJ2-1, with a possible D match to TRBD1 (5 bases). This CDR3 comprises 15 residues. Germline V gene lookup returns CDR1 MNHEY and CDR2 SVGAGI. V was shortened by 2 bases and J by 5 bases, with 13 bases between the two germline ends.

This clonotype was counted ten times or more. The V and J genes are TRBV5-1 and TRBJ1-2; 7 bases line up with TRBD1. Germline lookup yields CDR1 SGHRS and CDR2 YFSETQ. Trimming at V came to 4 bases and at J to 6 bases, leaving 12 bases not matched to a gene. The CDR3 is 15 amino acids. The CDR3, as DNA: TGCGCCAGCAGCCCCAGCAGACAGGGACAAAATGGCTACACCTTC. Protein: CASSPSRQGQNGYTF.

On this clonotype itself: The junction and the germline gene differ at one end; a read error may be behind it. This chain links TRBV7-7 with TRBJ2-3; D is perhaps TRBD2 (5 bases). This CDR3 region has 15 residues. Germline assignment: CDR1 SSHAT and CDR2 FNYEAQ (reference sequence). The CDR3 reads CASSLTGSSTDTQYF. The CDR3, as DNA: TGTGCTAGCAGCTTAACGGGATCTAGCACAGATACGCAGTATTTT.

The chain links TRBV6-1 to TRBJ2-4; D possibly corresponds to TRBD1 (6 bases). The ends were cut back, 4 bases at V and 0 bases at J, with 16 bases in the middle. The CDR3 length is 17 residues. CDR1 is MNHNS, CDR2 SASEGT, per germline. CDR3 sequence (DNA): TGTGCCAGCAGTGCCGGGACACCCAATATAGCCAAAAACATTCAGTACTTC. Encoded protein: CASSAGTPNIAKNIQYF.

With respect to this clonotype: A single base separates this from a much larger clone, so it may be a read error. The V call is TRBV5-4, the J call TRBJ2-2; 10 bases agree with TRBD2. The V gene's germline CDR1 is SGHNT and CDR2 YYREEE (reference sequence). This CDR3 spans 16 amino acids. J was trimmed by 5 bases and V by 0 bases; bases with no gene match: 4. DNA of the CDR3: TGTGCCAGCAGCTTGGGACCAGCGGGAGGGACCGGGGAGCTGTTTTTT. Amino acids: CASSLGPAGGTGELFF.

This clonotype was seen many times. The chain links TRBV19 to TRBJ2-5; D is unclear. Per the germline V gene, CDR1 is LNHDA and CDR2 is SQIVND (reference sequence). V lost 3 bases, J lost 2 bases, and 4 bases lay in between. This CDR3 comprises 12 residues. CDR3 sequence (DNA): TGTGCCAGTAGTATGGTGCAAGAGACCCAGTACTTC. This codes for CASSMVQETQYF.

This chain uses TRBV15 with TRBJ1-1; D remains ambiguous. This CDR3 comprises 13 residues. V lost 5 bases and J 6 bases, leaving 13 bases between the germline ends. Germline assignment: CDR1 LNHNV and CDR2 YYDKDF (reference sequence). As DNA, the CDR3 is TGTGCCACCAGCTTCCGAGGAACGGCTGAAGCTTTCTTT. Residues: CATSFRGTAEAFF.

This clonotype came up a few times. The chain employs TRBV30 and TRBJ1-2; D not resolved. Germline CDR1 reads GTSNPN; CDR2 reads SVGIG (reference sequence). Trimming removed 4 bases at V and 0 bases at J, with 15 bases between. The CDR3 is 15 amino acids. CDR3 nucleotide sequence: TGTGCCTGGATCCCGACTGGTGACCCTAACTATGGCTACACCTTC. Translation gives CAWIPTGDPNYGYTF.

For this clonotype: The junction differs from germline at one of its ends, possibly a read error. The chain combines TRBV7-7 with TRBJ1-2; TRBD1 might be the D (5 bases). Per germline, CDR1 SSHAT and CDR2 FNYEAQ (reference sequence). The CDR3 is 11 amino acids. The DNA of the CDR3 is TGTGCTAGCAGCTTAGGGGCTAGGACCCTCTTC. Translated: CASSLGARTLF.

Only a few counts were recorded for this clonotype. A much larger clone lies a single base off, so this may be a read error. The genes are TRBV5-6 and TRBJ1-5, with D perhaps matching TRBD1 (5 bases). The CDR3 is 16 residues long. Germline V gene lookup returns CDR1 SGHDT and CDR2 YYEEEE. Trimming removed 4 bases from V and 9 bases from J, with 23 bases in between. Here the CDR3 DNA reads TGTGCCAGCAGCGCCACATACGGGGCATCCGATCGGCCCCAGCATTTT. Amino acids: CASSATYGASDRPQHF. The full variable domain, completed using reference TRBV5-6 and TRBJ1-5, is DAGVTQSPTHLIKTRGQQVTLRCSPKSGHDTVSWYQQALGQGPQFIFQYYEEEERQRGNFPDRFSGHQFPNYSSELNVNALLLGDSALYLCASSATYGASDRPQHFGDGTRLSIL.

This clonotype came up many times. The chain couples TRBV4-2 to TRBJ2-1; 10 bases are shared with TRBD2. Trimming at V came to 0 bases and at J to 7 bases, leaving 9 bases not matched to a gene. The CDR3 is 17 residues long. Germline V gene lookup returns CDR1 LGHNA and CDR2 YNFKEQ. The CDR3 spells CASSQDPGLAKANEQFF. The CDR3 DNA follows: TGTGCCAGCAGCCAAGATCCGGGACTAGCGAAAGCAAATGAGCAGTTCTTC.

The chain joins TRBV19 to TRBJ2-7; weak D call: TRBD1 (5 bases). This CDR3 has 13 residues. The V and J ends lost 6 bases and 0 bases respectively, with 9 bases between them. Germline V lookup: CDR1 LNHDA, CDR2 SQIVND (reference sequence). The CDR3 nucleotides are TGTGCCAGTAGACCGACAGCCTCCTACGAGCAGTACTTC. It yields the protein CASRPTASYEQYF.

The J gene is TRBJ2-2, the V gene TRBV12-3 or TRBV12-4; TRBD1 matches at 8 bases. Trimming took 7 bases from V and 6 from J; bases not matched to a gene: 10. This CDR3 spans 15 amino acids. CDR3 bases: TGTGCCAGCATGAGCGGACAGGGTTCGGCCGGGGAGCTGTTTTTT. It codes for CASMSGQGSAGELFF.

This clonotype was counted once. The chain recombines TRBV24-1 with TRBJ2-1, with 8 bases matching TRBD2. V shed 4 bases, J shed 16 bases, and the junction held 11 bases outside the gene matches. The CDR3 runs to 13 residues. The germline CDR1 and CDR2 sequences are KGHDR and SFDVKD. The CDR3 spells CATSDPLAGSYFF. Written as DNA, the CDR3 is TGTGCCACCAGTGACCCGTTAGCGGGATCTTATTTCTTC.

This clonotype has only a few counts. CDR3 in amino acids: CASSPPYGGFTDTQYF. The CDR3 region has the DNA TGTGCCAGCAGTCCGCCCTATGGGGGTTTTACAGATACGCAGTATTTT. V is TRBV27 and J is TRBJ2-3, with D perhaps being TRBD1 or TRBD2 (5 bases each). The CDR3 contains 16 residues. V shed 5 bases and J shed 3 bases, with 18 bases lying between them. Germline lookup yields CDR1 MNHEY and CDR2 SMNVEV (reference sequence).

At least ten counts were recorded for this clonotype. The DNA for the CDR3 is TGTGCCAGCAGCGTAGACGGAAACACCATATATTTT. The encoded protein is CASSVDGNTIYF. The V call is TRBV9, the J call TRBJ1-3; D is unclear. Per the germline V gene, CDR1 is SGDLS and CDR2 is YYNGEE. Trimming took off 0 bases at V and 4 bases at J, with 2 bases between the two ends. This CDR3 region has 12 residues.

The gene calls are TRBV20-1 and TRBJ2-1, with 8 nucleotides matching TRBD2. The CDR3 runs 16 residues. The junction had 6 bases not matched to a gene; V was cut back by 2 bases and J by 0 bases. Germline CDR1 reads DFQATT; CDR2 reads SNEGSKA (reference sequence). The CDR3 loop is CSARPGGTSSYNEQFF. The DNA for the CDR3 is TGCAGTGCTAGACCGGGGGGGACGAGCTCCTACAATGAGCAGTTCTTC.

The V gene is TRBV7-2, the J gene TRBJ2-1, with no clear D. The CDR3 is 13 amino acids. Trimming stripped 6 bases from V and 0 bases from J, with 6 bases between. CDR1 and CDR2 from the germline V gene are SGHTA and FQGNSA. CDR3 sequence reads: CASRVASYNEQFF. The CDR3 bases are TGTGCCAGCAGAGTAGCCTCCTACAATGAGCAGTTCTTC. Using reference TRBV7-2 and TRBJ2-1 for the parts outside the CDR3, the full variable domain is GAGVSQSPSNKVTEKGKDVELRCDPISGHTALYWYRQSLGQGLEFLIYFQGNSAPDKSGLPSDRFSAERTGGSVSTLTIQRTQQEDSAVYLCASRVASYNEQFFGPGTRLTVL.

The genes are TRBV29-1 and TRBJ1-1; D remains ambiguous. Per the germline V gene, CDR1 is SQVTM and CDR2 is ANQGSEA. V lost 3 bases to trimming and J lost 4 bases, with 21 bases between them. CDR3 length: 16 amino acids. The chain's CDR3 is CSVDSPTGLRGTEAFF. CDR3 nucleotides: TGCAGCGTTGATTCTCCTACCGGCCTCCGGGGCACTGAAGCTTTCTTT.

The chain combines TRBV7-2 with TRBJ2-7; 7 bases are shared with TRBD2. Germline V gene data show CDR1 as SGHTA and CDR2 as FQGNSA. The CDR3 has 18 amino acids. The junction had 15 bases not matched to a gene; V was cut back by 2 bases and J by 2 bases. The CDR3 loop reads CASSLRGGRGAAAYEQYF. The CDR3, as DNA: TGTGCCAGCAGCTTACGGGGAGGGCGGGGCGCGGCCGCCTACGAGCAGTACTTC.

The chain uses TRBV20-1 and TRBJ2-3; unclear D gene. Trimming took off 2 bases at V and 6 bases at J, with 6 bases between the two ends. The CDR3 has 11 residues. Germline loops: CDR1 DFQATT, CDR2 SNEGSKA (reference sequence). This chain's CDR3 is CSARYSDTQYF. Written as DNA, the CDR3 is TGCAGTGCTAGATATTCTGATACGCAGTATTTT.

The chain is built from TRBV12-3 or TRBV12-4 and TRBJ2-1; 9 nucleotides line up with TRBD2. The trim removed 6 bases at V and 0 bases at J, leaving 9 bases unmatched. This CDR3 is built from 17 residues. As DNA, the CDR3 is TGTGCCAGCAGCCCTGGGACTAGCCTATACTCCTACAATGAGCAGTTCTTC. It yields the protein CASSPGTSLYSYNEQFF.

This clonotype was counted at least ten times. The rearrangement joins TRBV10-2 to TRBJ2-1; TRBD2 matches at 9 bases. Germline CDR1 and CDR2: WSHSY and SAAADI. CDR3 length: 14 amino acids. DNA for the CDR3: TGCGCGGGGGCGCGGGCTAGCGGGGACCCCTCGCAGTTCTTC. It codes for CAGARASGDPSQFF.

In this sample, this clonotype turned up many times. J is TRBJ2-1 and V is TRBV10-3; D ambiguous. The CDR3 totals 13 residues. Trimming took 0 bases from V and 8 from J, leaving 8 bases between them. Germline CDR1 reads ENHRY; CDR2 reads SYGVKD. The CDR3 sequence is CAISESGFYEQFF. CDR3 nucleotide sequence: TGTGCCATCAGTGAGTCCGGATTCTATGAGCAGTTCTTC.